Included here is one TCR beta chain sequence, with context. PCR was performed a second time for about 7 to 11 cycles using a sample-barcoded 5' primer and a J-beta primer mix. TCRdb recomputed calls from the 5' RACE reads with MiXCR, one row per CDR3 protein. The table lists about a million distinct CDR3 sequences, roughly half of them singletons. This entry is derived from a study of blood T cells in healthy people across ages. Input material: blood. The TCR was taken from an older woman in good health.

CDR3 DNA: TGTGCCAGCAGTTACCGGGGTTTCTCTGGCTACACCTTC. Translated: CASSYRGFSGYTF. The chain joins TRBV6-5 to TRBJ1-2, with D uncertain. Looked up from germline, CDR1 is MNHEY and CDR2 is SVGAGI. The CDR3 runs to 13 residues. V was cut by 2 bases and J by 7 bases, with 11 bases left in between.